These 2 T cell receptor beta chains share one sample of origin, sequenced in a study of blood T cell repertoires in COVID-19. Assay: immunoSEQ multiplex PCR; the TCRdb copy retains only in-frame clones and omits some. This sample carries approximately 170,000 clones, 86% of them seen once, and the ten largest clones take less than 3.5%. The material sequenced was peripheral blood. The receptors originated from a man in his 70s with acute or convalescent COVID-19.

The V gene is TRBV27, the J gene TRBJ1-4; D gene unclear. Germline assignment: CDR1 MNHEY and CDR2 SMNVEV (reference sequence). This CDR3 is built from 9 residues. The V end lost 11 bases, the J end lost 14 bases, and 12 bases lay between the germline ends. As DNA, the CDR3 is TGTGCCCCCTACCGGAGGCTGTTTTTT. Its protein is CAPYRRLFF. The variable domain in full, completed from reference TRBV27 and TRBJ1-4, reads EAQVTQNPRYLITVTGKKLTVTCSQNMNHEYMSWYRQDPGLGLRQIYYSMNVEVTDKGDVPEGYKVSRKEKRNFPLILESPSPNQTSLYFCAPYRRLFFGSGTQLSVL.

The V gene is TRBV6-1, the J gene TRBJ1-2; D possibly corresponds to TRBD1 (6 bases). The CDR3 sequence is 14 residues long. Germline CDR1 and CDR2: MNHNS and SASEGT. V lost 0 bases and J 2 bases, leaving 7 bases between the germline ends. CDR3 DNA: TGTGCCAGCAGTGAAGCAGGGGGAAACTATGGCTACACCTTC. Translating it yields CASSEAGGNYGYTF.